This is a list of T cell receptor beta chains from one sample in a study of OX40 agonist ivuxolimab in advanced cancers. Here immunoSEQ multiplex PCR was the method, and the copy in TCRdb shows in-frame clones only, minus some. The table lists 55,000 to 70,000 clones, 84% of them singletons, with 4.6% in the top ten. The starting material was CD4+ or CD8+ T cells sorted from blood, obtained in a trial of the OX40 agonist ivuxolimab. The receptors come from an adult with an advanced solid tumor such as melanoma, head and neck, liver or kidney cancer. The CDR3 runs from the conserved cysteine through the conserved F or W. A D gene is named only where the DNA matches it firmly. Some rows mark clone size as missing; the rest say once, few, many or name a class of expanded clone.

CDR3aa: CASSLSPTRASYEQYF
CDR3nt: TGTGCCAGCAGTTTATCCCCCACCAGGGCCTCATACGAGCAGTACTTC
v_gene: TRBV27
j_gene: TRBJ2-7
abundance: .
d_gene: .

CDR3aa: CASSLGSGRANEQFF
CDR3nt: TGTGCCAGCAGCTTGGGTAGCGGGAGGGCCAATGAGCAGTTCTTC
v_gene: TRBV7-8
j_gene: TRBJ2-1
abundance: once
d_gene: TRBD2

CDR3aa: CASSLGYPGLNTEAFF
CDR3nt: TGTGCCAGCAGCTTGGGGTACCCCGGATTAAACACTGAAGCTTTCTTT
v_gene: TRBV7-8
j_gene: TRBJ1-1
abundance: .
d_gene: .

CDR3aa: CASGEAGVSDTQYF
CDR3nt: TGTGCCAGCGGGGAAGCGGGAGTATCCGATACGCAGTATTTT
v_gene: TRBV9
j_gene: TRBJ2-3
abundance: .
d_gene: TRBD2

CDR3aa: CASSYSSAKLHQPQHF
CDR3nt: TGTGCCAGCAGTTATTCCTCTGCAAAGCTCCATCAGCCCCAGCATTTT
v_gene: TRBV6-5
j_gene: TRBJ1-5
abundance: once
d_gene: .

CDR3aa: CASSAGGWELFF
CDR3nt: TGTGCCAGCAGCGCAGGGGGCTGGGAGCTGTTTTTT
v_gene: TRBV2
j_gene: TRBJ2-2
abundance: .
d_gene: TRBD1

CDR3aa: CASSLRQREQYF
CDR3nt: TGTGCCAGCAGCTTAAGACAGCGGGAGCAGTACTTC
v_gene: TRBV7-9
j_gene: TRBJ2-7
abundance: .
d_gene: .

CDR3aa: CASSQNLAGGLETQYF
CDR3nt: TGCGCCAGCAGCCAAAACCTAGCGGGGGGGCTGGAGACCCAGTACTTC
v_gene: TRBV4-1
j_gene: TRBJ2-5
abundance: .
d_gene: TRBD2

CDR3aa: CASSQGWRQSGANVLTF
CDR3nt: TGCGCCAGCAGCCAAGGTTGGAGGCAGTCTGGGGCCAACGTCCTGACTTTC
v_gene: TRBV4-1
j_gene: TRBJ2-6
abundance: .
d_gene: .

CDR3aa: CSVEDRTAGGHNEQFF
CDR3nt: TGCAGCGTTGAAGATAGGACGGCGGGGGGGCATAATGAGCAGTTCTTC
v_gene: TRBV29-1
j_gene: TRBJ2-1
abundance: .
d_gene: TRBD2